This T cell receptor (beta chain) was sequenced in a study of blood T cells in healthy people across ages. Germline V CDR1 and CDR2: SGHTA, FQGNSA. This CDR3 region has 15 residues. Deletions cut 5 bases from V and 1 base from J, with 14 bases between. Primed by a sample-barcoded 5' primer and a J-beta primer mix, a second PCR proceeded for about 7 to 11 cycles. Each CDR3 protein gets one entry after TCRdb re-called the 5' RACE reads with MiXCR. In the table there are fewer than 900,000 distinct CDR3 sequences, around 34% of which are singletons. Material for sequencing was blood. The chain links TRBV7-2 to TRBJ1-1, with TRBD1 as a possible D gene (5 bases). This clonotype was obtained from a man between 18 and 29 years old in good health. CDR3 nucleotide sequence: TGTGCCAGCAGCCCAGTGGGGGGGTGGAACACTGAAGCTTTCTTT. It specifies CASSPVGGWNTEAFF.